These T cell receptor beta chains were read from a single sample in a study of blood T cell repertoires in COVID-19. Generated by immunoSEQ multiplex PCR, the TCRdb table keeps only in-frame clones and is missing some. The data show some 200,000 clones, 83% seen once. The sample taken for sequencing was peripheral blood. These receptors came from a woman between 25 and 40 years old with COVID-19, enrolled during active disease. The CDR3 runs from the conserved cysteine through the conserved F or W. The order of the fields is clone size, V gene, D gene, J gene, CDR3 protein, CDR3 DNA. The D gene is left open where the match is weak. Clone size, where shown, is once, few, many, or a class for clones that have expanded.

size: .; V: TRBV28; D: TRBD1; J: TRBJ1-2; CDR3: CASSLGTDYYGYTF; DNA: TGTGCCAGCAGTTTAGGGACAGACTACTATGGCTACACCTTC
size: .; V: TRBV2; D: .; J: TRBJ2-1; CDR3: CASSEASNEQFF; DNA: TGTGCCAGCAGTGAGGCTAGCAATGAGCAGTTCTTC
size: .; V: TRBV6-2/TRBV6-3; D: .; J: TRBJ1-1; CDR3: CASSPFGGSAEAFF; DNA: TGTGCCAGCAGCCCCTTCGGGGGGTCCGCTGAAGCTTTCTTT
size: .; V: TRBV24-1; D: .; J: TRBJ2-4; CDR3: CATSDLPDESLAKNIQYF; DNA: TGTGCCACCAGTGATTTGCCTGATGAGTCCCTAGCCAAAAACATTCAGTACTTC
size: .; V: TRBV28; D: .; J: TRBJ2-7; CDR3: CASKSGGPYEQYF; DNA: TGTGCCAGCAAGTCGGGGGGCCCCTACGAGCAGTACTTC
size: .; V: TRBV6-5; D: TRBD1; J: TRBJ2-3; CDR3: CASASWDREANTQYF; DNA: TGTGCCAGCGCTTCTTGGGACAGGGAGGCGAATACGCAGTATTTT
size: .; V: TRBV20-1; D: .; J: TRBJ2-2; CDR3: CSASIRSSRRGAAGELFF; DNA: TGCAGTGCTAGTATCCGATCGTCGCGTAGAGGTGCGGCCGGGGAGCTGTTTTTT
size: .; V: TRBV19; D: TRBD2; J: TRBJ2-1; CDR3: CASSIPTSGIGYNEQFF; DNA: TGTGCCAGTAGTATCCCAACTAGCGGGATTGGCTACAATGAGCAGTTCTTC
size: .; V: TRBV2; D: .; J: TRBJ1-2; CDR3: CASRESGGSNYGYTF; DNA: TGTGCCAGCAGGGAAAGCGGCGGCTCCAACTATGGCTACACCTTC
size: .; V: TRBV5-1; D: TRBD2; J: TRBJ2-1; CDR3: CASSLAGGPAEQFF; DNA: TGCGCCAGCAGCTTAGCGGGAGGGCCGGCTGAGCAGTTCTTC
size: once; V: TRBV12-3/TRBV12-4; D: .; J: TRBJ1-2; CDR3: CASSLGTDTYTF; DNA: TGTGCCAGCAGTTTAGGGACAGATACCTACACCTTC
size: .; V: TRBV7-2; D: TRBD2; J: TRBJ2-7; CDR3: CASSLVAGVSYEQYF; DNA: TGTGCCAGCAGCTTAGTAGCGGGAGTGTCCTACGAGCAGTACTTC
size: .; V: TRBV7-9; D: TRBD2; J: TRBJ2-5; CDR3: CASSLGLAGKETQYF; DNA: TGTGCCAGCAGCTTGGGTCTAGCGGGAAAAGAGACCCAGTACTTC
size: .; V: TRBV2; D: TRBD1; J: TRBJ2-5; CDR3: CASSDSKRRQGGETQYF; DNA: TGTGCCAGCAGTGATTCTAAGCGTCGACAGGGTGGAGAGACCCAGTACTTC
size: .; V: TRBV3-1/TRBV3-2; D: TRBD1; J: TRBJ1-2; CDR3: CASSSPTGRGGYTF; DNA: TGTGCCAGCAGCTCCCCGACAGGGAGAGGTGGCTACACCTTC
size: .; V: TRBV5-6; D: .; J: TRBJ2-2; CDR3: CASSAGQSGTGELFF; DNA: TGTGCCAGCAGCGCCGGACAGTCCGGAACCGGGGAGCTGTTTTTT
size: .; V: TRBV6-4; D: .; J: TRBJ2-2; CDR3: CASSEGETGELFF; DNA: TGTGCCAGCAGTGAAGGGGAAACCGGGGAGCTGTTTTTT
size: .; V: TRBV29-1; D: .; J: TRBJ2-5; CDR3: CSVDQQETQYF; DNA: TGCAGCGTTGACCAGCAAGAGACCCAGTACTTC
size: .; V: TRBV6-2/TRBV6-3; D: TRBD1; J: TRBJ1-2; CDR3: CASSRRSGQGLYGYTF; DNA: TGTGCCAGCAGTCGAAGATCGGGACAGGGGCTTTATGGCTACACCTTC
size: once; V: TRBV7-3; D: TRBD2; J: TRBJ2-3; CDR3: CASSLSPSGIHRVQYF; DNA: TGTGCCAGCAGCTTGTCTCCTAGCGGGATCCACCGGGTGCAGTATTTT
size: .; V: TRBV3-1/TRBV3-2; D: .; J: TRBJ1-2; CDR3: CASSPNTGANYGYTF; DNA: TGTGCCAGCAGCCCGAACACCGGAGCTAACTATGGCTACACCTTC
size: .; V: TRBV7-7; D: .; J: TRBJ2-7; CDR3: CASSPSLGTYEQYF; DNA: TGTGCCAGCAGCCCAAGTCTCGGGACTTACGAGCAGTACTTC
size: .; V: TRBV2; D: TRBD2; J: TRBJ2-5; CDR3: CASTPRGLAVPRAQYF; DNA: TGTGCCAGCACCCCCCGGGGACTAGCGGTCCCAAGGGCCCAGTACTTC
size: few; V: TRBV7-3; D: .; J: TRBJ2-1; CDR3: CASSSGASSSYNEQFF; DNA: TGTGCCAGCAGCTCCGGAGCGTCCAGCTCCTACAATGAGCAGTTCTTC
size: .; V: TRBV7-2; D: .; J: TRBJ1-6; CDR3: CASSMSWSPLHF; DNA: TGTGCCAGCAGCATGAGTTGGTCACCCCTCCACTTT
size: once; V: TRBV7-2; D: TRBD1; J: TRBJ1-1; CDR3: CASSLGWDRGLTEAFF; DNA: TGTGCCAGCAGCTTAGGATGGGACAGGGGGCTGACTGAAGCTTTCTTT
size: .; V: TRBV27; D: TRBD2; J: TRBJ2-3; CDR3: CASKQGLAGDTQYF; DNA: TGTGCCAGTAAACAGGGACTAGCGGGAGATACGCAGTATTTT
size: .; V: TRBV27; D: .; J: TRBJ1-5; CDR3: CASSFGTGLKPQHF; DNA: TGTGCCAGCAGTTTCGGAACAGGTCTGAAGCCCCAGCATTTT
size: .; V: TRBV2; D: TRBD2; J: TRBJ2-7; CDR3: CASQRRGGGYEQYF; DNA: TGTGCCAGCCAGCGCCGGGGCGGGGGTTACGAGCAGTACTTC
size: .; V: TRBV4-3; D: .; J: TRBJ1-4; CDR3: CASSQSGTSLEKLFF; DNA: TGCGCCAGCAGCCAATCCGGGACATCGTTAGAAAAACTGTTTTTT
size: .; V: TRBV25-1; D: .; J: TRBJ1-2; CDR3: CASSVTDYYGYTF; DNA: TGTGCCAGCAGTGTGACGGACTACTATGGCTACACCTTC
size: .; V: TRBV7-9; D: .; J: TRBJ1-2; CDR3: CASSPGRGGIGYTF; DNA: TGTGCCAGCAGCCCCGGACGGGGGGGGATTGGCTACACCTTC
size: .; V: TRBV7-6; D: .; J: TRBJ1-1; CDR3: CASSSRGFDTEAFF; DNA: TGTGCCAGCAGCTCCAGGGGTTTCGACACTGAAGCTTTCTTT
size: .; V: TRBV5-4; D: .; J: TRBJ1-1; CDR3: CASTLENRDTEAFF; DNA: TGTGCCAGCACCTTAGAGAACAGGGACACTGAAGCTTTCTTT
size: .; V: TRBV2; D: TRBD2; J: TRBJ2-1; CDR3: CASSEDREGPNEQFF; DNA: TGTGCCAGCAGTGAAGACCGGGAGGGGCCGAATGAGCAGTTCTTC
size: .; V: TRBV9; D: TRBD2; J: TRBJ2-6; CDR3: CASSVAVGGRVTGANVLTF; DNA: TGTGCCAGCAGCGTAGCGGTGGGCGGGAGGGTAACTGGGGCCAACGTCCTGACTTTC
size: .; V: TRBV4-3; D: .; J: TRBJ2-5; CDR3: CASSRLDSIQETQYF; DNA: TGCGCCAGCAGCCGCCTGGACAGCATCCAAGAGACCCAGTACTTC
size: .; V: TRBV6-2/TRBV6-3; D: TRBD1; J: TRBJ1-5; CDR3: CASSQTGSGVRNQPQHF; DNA: TGTGCCAGCAGTCAGACAGGGTCAGGGGTAAGAAATCAGCCCCAGCATTTT
size: .; V: TRBV5-4; D: TRBD1; J: TRBJ1-3; CDR3: CASSRPTGTGGNTIYF; DNA: TGTGCCAGCAGCCGTCCAACAGGGACAGGTGGAAACACCATATATTTT
size: .; V: TRBV9; D: TRBD2; J: TRBJ2-3; CDR3: CASSVLAGGLGTDTQYF; DNA: TGTGCCAGCAGCGTTCTAGCGGGGGGCTTGGGCACAGATACGCAGTATTTT
size: .; V: TRBV19; D: TRBD1; J: TRBJ1-2; CDR3: CASRVDRSDGYTF; DNA: TGTGCCAGTAGGGTGGACAGGTCGGATGGCTACACCTTC
size: .; V: TRBV7-9; D: TRBD2; J: TRBJ2-7; CDR3: CASSFGEGEQYF; DNA: TGTGCCAGCAGCTTCGGGGAGGGCGAGCAGTACTTC
size: .; V: TRBV5-4; D: TRBD2; J: TRBJ2-7; CDR3: CASSPDSGRGGYEQYF; DNA: TGTGCCAGCAGCCCCGATAGCGGGAGGGGGGGTTACGAGCAGTACTTC
size: .; V: TRBV24-1; D: TRBD1; J: TRBJ1-2; CDR3: CATSDQGTGDYGYTF; DNA: TGTGCCACCAGTGACCAGGGGACAGGGGACTATGGCTACACCTTC
size: .; V: TRBV30; D: TRBD1; J: TRBJ1-1; CDR3: CAWSGDRMNTEAFF; DNA: TGTGCCTGGAGTGGGGACAGGATGAACACTGAAGCTTTCTTT
size: .; V: TRBV30; D: .; J: TRBJ1-5; CDR3: CAWSEGVFQPQHF; DNA: TGTGCCTGGAGTGAGGGAGTATTCCAGCCCCAGCATTTT